A single TCR beta chain is shown here with its context. The antigen remains undetermined. The data are from a study of T cell repertoires in aging, cancer and after chemotherapy. About the study: Glioblastoma patients receiving temozolomide-based therapy gave paired samples before and after chemotherapy.

TCR beta rearrangements were amplified from peripheral blood genomic DNA. General observations from the study: Compared with age-matched healthy donors, untreated hematological or solid cancer patients showed higher blood TCR clonality. Rebound thymic output was suggested by rising median generation probability during chemotherapy in each cancer cohort.

With V trimmed by 3 bases and J by 4 bases, 5 bases remained unmatched. The CDR3 length is 14 residues. Germline lookup yields CDR1 DFQATT and CDR2 SNEGSKA (reference sequence). A mixed TRB-A/B primer pool amplified rearranged TRB by multiplex touch-down PCR. TCRdb independently ran MiXCR on the multiplex PCR reads; one entry per CDR3 protein. The sample has roughly 7,200 distinct CDR3 sequences, 53% seen once; the top ten hold under 2%. The source is a human donor with a solid tumor. The sequencing input was blood. The chain recombines TRBV20-1 with TRBJ2-7; 11 positions match TRBD2. DNA of the CDR3: TGCAGTGCTAGCGGGACTAGCGGAGATTACGAGCAGTACTTC. Translation gives CSASGTSGDYEQYF.